One and the same sample provided the 16 T cell receptor beta chains below, sequenced in a study of OX40 agonist ivuxolimab in advanced cancers. TCRdb's table, derived via immunoSEQ multiplex PCR, lists solely in-frame clones and lacks some. The repertoire holds approximately 80,000 clones, with roughly 84% as singletons. The sample was CD4+ or CD8+ T cells sorted from blood, taken in a trial of the OX40 agonist ivuxolimab. Receptors originate from an adult with an advanced solid tumor such as melanoma, head and neck, liver or kidney cancer.

This chain joins TRBV2 and TRBJ2-6, with D tentatively TRBD1 (5 bases). Germline V CDR1 and CDR2: SNHLY, FYNNEI. The CDR3 extends over 15 amino acids. V lost 6 bases and J 2 bases, leaving 11 bases between the germline ends. The CDR3 bases are TGTGCCAGCAGATTAGGGGTTACTGGGGCCAACGTCCTGACTTTC. It translates to CASRLGVTGANVLTF.

The chain combines TRBV9 with TRBJ2-5; 11 bases line up with TRBD1. Germline loops: CDR1 SGDLS, CDR2 YYNGEE. CDR3 length equals 17 residues. The V gene end was trimmed by 4 bases and the J gene end by 5 bases; junction bases not matched to a gene: 13. CDR3 bases: TGTGCCAGCAGCCCCGGACAGGGGGCCTTTAGTATTGAGACCCAGTACTTC. Protein sequence: CASSPGQGAFSIETQYF.

The chain recombines TRBV5-4 with TRBJ2-5, with 12 bases that match TRBD2. Germline V lookup: CDR1 SGHNT, CDR2 YYREEE (reference sequence). V lost 4 bases to trimming and J lost 5 bases; unmatched junction nucleotides: 3. This CDR3 has 14 residues. CDR3 region: CASSDGTSGETQYF. As DNA, the CDR3 is TGTGCCAGCAGCGATGGGACTAGCGGGGAGACCCAGTACTTC.

The chain combines TRBV12-5 with TRBJ2-7, with TRBD1 matching over 7 bases. The V segment lost 6 bases and the J segment 3 bases; nucleotides outside the gene matches: 5. The CDR3 loop spans 13 amino acids. Germline V CDR1 and CDR2: LGHNT, FRNRAP. CDR3 in DNA: TGTGCTAGTGGCCCAGGGGGTTTCTACGAGCAGTACTTC. Protein product: CASGPGGFYEQYF.

The chain couples TRBV18 to TRBJ1-1, with 7 bases matching TRBD1. V trimming: 3 bases; J trimming: 1 base; junction bases outside the gene matches: 5. This CDR3 comprises 15 residues. Per the germline V gene, CDR1 is KGHSH and CDR2 is LQKENI. The CDR3 region is CASSPRQGQNTEAFF. The CDR3 nucleotides read TGTGCCAGCTCACCTCGACAGGGACAGAACACTGAAGCTTTCTTT.

V usage is TRBV27 and J usage is TRBJ2-7, with 7 nucleotides matching TRBD2. The trim removed 6 bases at V and 0 bases at J, leaving 8 bases unmatched. From germline, CDR1 is MNHEY and CDR2 SMNVEV (reference sequence). The CDR3 loop spans 15 amino acids. DNA of the CDR3: TGTGCCAGCAGACCGGGACTATCCCTCTCCTACGAGCAGTACTTC. Encoded protein: CASRPGLSLSYEQYF.

The V gene is TRBV13, the J gene TRBJ1-6; D possibly corresponds to TRBD1 (5 bases). This CDR3 spans 15 amino acids. V lost 0 bases to trimming and J lost 7 bases, with 10 bases between them. Germline lookup yields CDR1 PRHDT and CDR2 FYEKMQ (reference sequence). The CDR3 sequence is CASSLGAGSNSPLHF. In nucleotides, the CDR3 is TGTGCCAGCAGCTTAGGGGCAGGGTCCAATTCACCCCTCCACTTT.

The chain has TRBV10-3 and TRBJ2-3, with D unresolved. The CDR3 extends over 15 amino acids. Per germline, CDR1 ENHRY and CDR2 SYGVKD. With 3 bases removed from V and 3 bases from J, the gap between germline ends came to 13 bases. The CDR3 sequence: CAISDATESTDTQYF. The DNA for the CDR3 is TGTGCCATCAGTGACGCCACCGAATCGACAGATACGCAGTATTTT.

The CDR3 DNA reads TGTGCCAGCAGTGAAGCGGGACAGGGGCTAGCCAAAAACATTCAGTACTTC. Protein product: CASSEAGQGLAKNIQYF. This chain links TRBV6-1 with TRBJ2-4; 10 bases map to TRBD1. The CDR3 is 17 residues long. Germline V gives CDR1 MNHNS, CDR2 SASEGT. V trimming: 0 bases; J trimming: 0 bases; junction bases outside the gene matches: 2.

The chain employs TRBV4-1 and TRBJ1-2; weak D call: TRBD1 (6 bases). The germline V and J ends were trimmed by 0 bases and 8 bases, with 19 bases remaining between them. The CDR3 runs to 16 residues. The germline gives CDR1 MGHRA, CDR2 YSYEKL. The CDR3 coding sequence is TGCGCCAGCAGCCAAGATATTAGGGGACACCGCGTCGGCTACACCTTC. Residues: CASSQDIRGHRVGYTF.

The chain is built from TRBV21-1 and TRBJ1-2. TRBV21-1 is given as a pseudogene. This CDR3 spans 12 amino acids. This CDR3 is CASSATMGRYTF. CDR3 bases: TGTGCCAGCAGCGCCACGATGGGGAGATACACCTTC.

This sequence joins TRBV18 and TRBJ2-7; D is possibly TRBD1 (5 bases). Trimming took off 8 bases at V and 2 bases at J, with 13 bases between the two ends. The CDR3 length is 13 residues. The germline V gene encodes CDR1 KGHSH and CDR2 LQKENI. The CDR3 DNA is TGTGCCAGCCAAGGGGCACTACCCTACGAGCAGTACTTC. Translating it yields CASQGALPYEQYF.

The gene calls are TRBV5-1 and TRBJ2-7; TRBD1 is a possible D gene (6 bases). Trimming took 4 bases from V and 0 from J, leaving 11 bases between them. This CDR3 spans 14 amino acids. Germline loops: CDR1 SGHRS, CDR2 YFSETQ. The CDR3 DNA reads as TGCGCCAGCAGCATCCGACAGGCCTCCTACGAGCAGTACTTC. Its translation is CASSIRQASYEQYF.

The chain uses TRBV5-4 and TRBJ2-4; 9 bases align to TRBD2. Per the germline V gene, CDR1 is SGHNT and CDR2 is YYREEE (reference sequence). After removal of 1 base from V and 4 bases from J, the junction contained 3 bases not matched to a gene. This CDR3 is 15 amino acids long. This CDR3 reads CASSLLAGDKNIQYF. The CDR3 DNA follows: TGTGCCAGCAGCTTGTTAGCGGGAGATAAAAACATTCAGTACTTC.

V and J are TRBV2 and TRBJ2-5; 8 nucleotides align to TRBD1. There are 13 residues in the CDR3. CDR1 SNHLY and CDR2 FYNNEI come from the germline V gene. Germline trimming cut 4 bases from V and 3 bases from J; bases unmatched to any gene: 1. CDR3: CASSVDREETQYF. CDR3 nucleotide sequence: TGTGCCAGCAGTGTGGACAGGGAAGAGACCCAGTACTTC.

This sequence joins TRBV5-6 and TRBJ2-2, with 11 positions matching TRBD1. CDR1 and CDR2 from the germline V gene are SGHDT and YYEEEE. The CDR3 loop spans 16 amino acids. The J segment lost 4 bases and the V segment lost 4 bases, leaving 6 bases of the junction unmatched. The CDR3 DNA sequence: TGTGCCAGCAGCCCGGACAGGGGGCTGGGCACCGGGGAGCTGTTTTTT. Encoded protein: CASSPDRGLGTGELFF.